These 23 T cell receptor beta chains came from one sample sequenced in a study of T cells after posttransplantation cyclophosphamide. Some clones are missing from TCRdb's copy, which holds only in-frame ones; the method was immunoSEQ multiplex PCR. Of roughly 70,000 clones listed, approximately 92% are singletons. The sequenced material came from PBMCs. These receptor sequences come from a woman aged 30 to 39 in good health and a related stem cell transplant donor.

This clone was recorded a few times. The rearrangement joins TRBV28 to TRBJ1-6; D possibly corresponds to TRBD1 (6 bases). Trimming shortened V by 4 bases and J by 6 bases, and 16 bases separated the two germline ends. CDR3 length: 16 residues. From germline, CDR1 is MDHEN and CDR2 SYDVKM. CDR3: CASSSVTGWGNSPLHF. The CDR3 DNA sequence: TGTGCCAGCAGTTCAGTCACAGGGTGGGGTAATTCACCCCTCCACTTT.

The rearrangement joins TRBV21-1 to TRBJ1-1; TRBD1, the table's D call, was not compared with the DNA. TRBV21-1 is shown as a pseudogene. CDR3 length: 14 residues. CDR3 sequence (DNA): TGTGCCAGCAGCGTGGACAGGGTGAACACTGAAGCTTTCTTT. Protein product: CASSVDRVNTEAFF.

CDR3 in DNA: TGTGCCAGCAGCTTAAGAACACTCGAAGCTTTCTTT. This encodes CASSLRTLEAFF. The chain joins TRBV13 to TRBJ1-1; no clear D gene. CDR1 is PRHDT and CDR2 is FYEKMQ in the germline V gene (reference sequence). V was shortened by 2 bases and J by 8 bases, with 9 bases between the two germline ends. CDR3 length equals 12 residues.

The genes are TRBV6-6 and TRBJ2-6; no firm D call. V lost 7 bases and J lost 3, with 10 bases in between. Germline loops: CDR1 MNHNY, CDR2 SVGAGI (reference sequence). The CDR3 covers 14 residues. CDR3 sequence reads: CASKFEVGANVLTF. The CDR3 nucleotides read TGTGCCAGCAAGTTCGAGGTTGGGGCCAACGTCCTGACTTTC.

The chain has TRBV27 and TRBJ2-7; D is perhaps TRBD2 (5 bases). Trimming shortened V by 5 bases and J by 3 bases, and 17 bases separated the two germline ends. The CDR3 consists of 15 residues. Per the germline V gene, CDR1 is MNHEY and CDR2 is SMNVEV (reference sequence). The CDR3 region has the DNA TGTGCCAGCAGTCCCTCGGAGGCACGGGGCTACGAGCAGTACTTC. This translates into CASSPSEARGYEQYF.

This clone showed up just once. The rearrangement joins TRBV6-1 to TRBJ1-4; D possibly corresponds to TRBD1 (5 bases). Deletions cut 9 bases from V and 8 bases from J, with 16 bases between. Germline lookup yields CDR1 MNHNS and CDR2 SASEGT. The CDR3 contains 13 residues. CDR3 loop: CASRFQGSEKLFF. CDR3 in DNA: TGTGCCAGTCGGTTTCAGGGCAGCGAAAAACTGTTTTTT.

The chain is built from TRBV28 and TRBJ1-5; D not resolved. The V gene lost 3 bases and the J gene lost 7 bases, with 7 bases spanning the gap. The germline V gene has CDR1 MDHEN and CDR2 SYDVKM. The CDR3 is 12 residues long. In nucleotides, the CDR3 is TGTGCCAGCAGTTTCCCCGGACAGCCCCAGCATTTT. As protein: CASSFPGQPQHF.

V gene TRBV7-2 combines with J gene TRBJ1-2, with D unclear. The V gene lost 8 bases and the J gene lost 2 bases, with 12 bases spanning the gap. Germline-derived CDR1 and CDR2 are SGHTA and FQGNSA. The CDR3 runs 13 residues. CDR3 sequence reads: CASQGGRNYGYTF. CDR3 DNA: TGTGCCAGCCAAGGAGGGCGGAACTATGGCTACACCTTC.

The chain links TRBV7-9 to TRBJ2-7; a possible D gene is TRBD2 (5 bases). V shed 5 bases and J shed 0 bases, with 14 bases lying between them. The CDR3 has 15 amino acids. Germline CDR1 reads SEHNR; CDR2 reads FQNEAQ (reference sequence). CDR3 DNA sequence: TGTGCCAGCAGCCACGGACTTGGTTTCTCCTACGAGCAGTACTTC. It is translated as CASSHGLGFSYEQYF.

The chain has TRBV7-6 and TRBJ2-7; maybe TRBD1 (5 bases). The V end was cut by 3 bases, the J end by 2 bases, with 11 bases between. The germline CDR1 and CDR2 sequences are SGHVS and FNYEAQ. This CDR3 is built from 14 residues. In nucleotides, the CDR3 is TGTGCCAGCAGCTTTGAGCCAGGGCCCTACGAGCAGTACTTC. This codes for CASSFEPGPYEQYF.

V is TRBV18 and J is TRBJ1-1; 8 nucleotides match TRBD1. Trimming took 3 bases from V and 11 from J; bases not matched to a gene: 5. Germline CDR1 reads KGHSH; CDR2 reads LQKENI. This CDR3 spans 12 amino acids. This chain's CDR3 is CASSPGQGSAFF. CDR3 nucleotides: TGTGCCAGCTCACCTGGACAGGGATCGGCTTTCTTT.

This chain uses TRBV29-1 with TRBJ1-2; possibly TRBD1 for D (5 bases). Germline lookup yields CDR1 SQVTM and CDR2 ANQGSEA. Trimming cost V 0 bases and J 3 bases, with 11 bases left between them. The CDR3 is made up of 14 amino acids. CDR3 in amino acids: CSVEDRDGHYGYTF. For the CDR3, the DNA is TGCAGCGTTGAAGATCGGGACGGACACTATGGCTACACCTTC.

This rearrangement joins TRBV11-2 to TRBJ1-3; 8 positions match TRBD1. V shed 3 bases, J shed 1 base, and the junction held 8 bases outside the gene matches. The CDR3 runs to 17 residues. The germline V gene encodes CDR1 SGHAT and CDR2 FQNNGV. CDR3 nucleotide sequence: TGTGCCAGCAGCTTGGGACAAGGACAGGGTTCTGGAAACACCATATATTTT. This translates into CASSLGQGQGSGNTIYF.

The V call is TRBV7-2, the J call TRBJ1-1; D is undetermined. V lost 3 bases to trimming and J lost 7 bases, with 6 bases between them. The CDR3 has 11 residues. From germline, CDR1 is SGHTA and CDR2 FQGNSA. CDR3 residues: CASSFGVEAFF. The CDR3 DNA reads TGTGCCAGCAGCTTCGGAGTTGAAGCTTTCTTT.

This clone was found once. The gene calls are TRBV4-3 and TRBJ2-3; TRBD2 might be the D (5 bases). The germline V gene has CDR1 LGHNA and CDR2 YSLEER. Trimming took 4 bases from V and 6 from J, leaving 11 bases between them. The CDR3 totals 13 residues. CDR3 region: CASSLTSGDTQYF. The CDR3 bases are TGCGCCAGCAGCCTAACCTCGGGGGATACGCAGTATTTT.

The chain is built from TRBV19 and TRBJ2-2; D remains unclear. The CDR3 totals 15 residues. V was trimmed by 0 bases and J by 4 bases, leaving 9 bases between them. Germline V lookup: CDR1 LNHDA, CDR2 SQIVND (reference sequence). DNA for the CDR3: TGTGCCAGTAGTATAGATTTGAGGATCACCGGGGAGCTGTTTTTT. It is translated as CASSIDLRITGELFF.

This clone has a handful of counts. The V gene is TRBV4-1, the J gene TRBJ2-2; TRBD1 matches at 11 bases. The CDR3 sequence is 21 residues long. J was trimmed by 2 bases and V by 3 bases; bases with no gene match: 17. Germline V lookup: CDR1 MGHRA, CDR2 YSYEKL. CDR3 nucleotides: TGCGCCAGCAGCCAGACACCCGGGACAGGGGGGGTTCAACTAAACACCGGGGAGCTGTTTTTT. This translates into CASSQTPGTGGVQLNTGELFF.

The J gene is TRBJ1-1, the V gene TRBV6-1; no firm D call. The CDR3 sequence is 15 residues long. Trimming took 4 bases from V and 6 from J, leaving 18 bases between them. CDR1 is MNHNS, CDR2 SASEGT, per germline. The chain's CDR3 is CASSVRLDRRSEAFF. CDR3 in DNA: TGTGCCAGCAGTGTACGTCTGGACCGCAGATCTGAAGCTTTCTTT.

The chain has TRBV27 and TRBJ2-5, with 7 bases that match TRBD2. V was clipped by 1 base and J by 2 bases; unmatched bases: 4. This CDR3 has 15 amino acids. Per the germline V gene, CDR1 is MNHEY and CDR2 is SMNVEV (reference sequence). In nucleotides, the CDR3 is TGTGCCAGCAGTTTATATGGGGGGGGACAAGAGACCCAGTACTTC. It yields the protein CASSLYGGGQETQYF.

The J gene is TRBJ2-7, the V gene TRBV6-1; the D gene could be TRBD1 or TRBD2 (6 bases each). Deletions cut 1 base from V and 2 bases from J, with 9 bases between. The CDR3 extends over 14 amino acids. CDR1 is MNHNS and CDR2 is SASEGT in the germline V gene. CDR3: CASSEGGAPYEQYF. CDR3 coding DNA: TGTGCCAGCAGTGAAGGGGGGGCCCCCTACGAGCAGTACTTC.

The chain combines TRBV6-5 with TRBJ1-2; TRBD1 might be the D (5 bases). From germline, CDR1 is MNHEY and CDR2 SVGAGI. There are 16 residues in the CDR3. V was pared by 0 bases and J by 7 bases, with 18 bases between. The CDR3 region is CASSYSGSWGGGGYTF. The CDR3 nucleotides are TGTGCCAGCAGTTACTCCGGGTCGTGGGGGGGAGGTGGCTACACCTTC.

This chain connects TRBV19 to TRBJ2-7; D not certain. The length of the CDR3 is 16 residues. V was pared by 1 base and J by 2 bases, with 15 bases between. CDR1 is LNHDA, CDR2 SQIVND, per germline (reference sequence). CDR3 nucleotide sequence: TGTGCCAGTAGTATAGCCGTCGCAGCCGCCCCCTACGAGCAGTACTTC. This codes for CASSIAVAAAPYEQYF.

This chain connects TRBV4-1 to TRBJ1-3; TRBD1 matches 8 bases. The CDR3 spans 16 residues. V shed 1 base, J shed 2 bases, and the junction held 4 bases outside the gene matches. Germline V gene sequence: CDR1 MGHRA, CDR2 YSYEKL. CDR3 region: CASSQAQGAAGNTIYF. CDR3 in DNA: TGCGCCAGCAGCCAAGCGCAGGGGGCAGCTGGAAACACCATATATTTT.